This T cell receptor (beta chain) was sequenced in a study of cytotoxic CD8 clonotypes in ibrutinib-treated CLL (dated by TCRdb to about 2021). About the investigation overall: The cohort was composed of under 12 relapsed/refractory and roughly 16 treatment-naive patients; IGHV unmutated status was identified in about 17 patients. Partial responses were observed in about 25 patients and complete responses in 2; after a median follow-up of roughly 62 months, remission was maintained in 15 or so patients and progression was observed in roughly 12. Samples at response were collected after a median of around twelve months of treatment, with a range of roughly 6 to 40 months. On average, each sample yielded some 250,000 productive templates and over 90,000 productive rearrangements. Of the approximately 86 participants in the trial, 26 had longitudinal samples available. Cryopreserved peripheral blood mononuclear cells were obtained before treatment, at response, and at either sustained remission or disease progression. Every sample from remission and from progressive disease was obtained while the patients were still on ibrutinib. The paper as a whole reports these results and caveats: Baseline clonality exceeded that of age-matched healthy donors and correlated strongly with circulating CD8+ T-cell counts. Sampling times were not matched between sustained-remission and progressing patients, and lymph node repertoires were not studied. Public clonotypes were found to be uncommon and were observed to contract or remain stable during treatment; the increase in clonality was shown to reflect expansion of private clonotypes at ibrutinib response. An increase in clonality was observed at ibrutinib response, with clonality remaining stable during sustained remission and falling back toward baseline at progression.

On a MiSeq, deep resolution sequencing aimed for a depth between 1 in 1 million and 1 in 200,000 T cells, with each clonotype covered about 9.2x on average. The immunoSEQ hsTCRB Kit was used to generate TCR beta libraries. The source study handled its data this way. The data were analyzed with ImmunoSEQ Analyzer and ImmunoSEQ Data Assistant, and V, D and J gene assignments followed IMGT definitions. Clonality, with values ranging from 0 to 1, was calculated as one minus the normalized Shannon entropy of productive rearrangement frequencies. Only overrepresented clonotypes making up at least 0.05% of the repertoire of each patient were included in the public clonotype analysis. Fewer than 15 repertoires from age-matched healthy donors, obtained from immuneACCESS, served as clonality controls. Imported from immuneACCESS, the table was reduced by TCRdb to in-frame sequences with V and J called. These copies leave out some clones; in studies compared against another copy, an unresolved V gene accounts for under half, and the cause of the remainder is not known. The DNA was the basis for D and trimming; V, J and clone size are from that table. The sample table holds fewer than 150,000 clones, of which approximately 80% were seen once. Jointly, the top ten make up roughly 3.1% of the sample.

Explained via the paper, the time point label denotes: less than 30 months on ibrutinib. For TCR beta library preparation, approximately 1.9 micrograms of genomic DNA was extracted from cryopreserved PBMCs. Longitudinal blood samples from CLL patients on ibrutinib monotherapy were analyzed using high-throughput TCR beta sequencing. The patients took part in an open-label, single-center phase 2 trial of ibrutinib monotherapy. CDR1 and CDR2, per the germline V gene, are SGHVS and FNYEAQ. The CDR3 sequence holds 16 residues, the cysteine and phenylalanine included. Only CDR3 DNA is held: 48 bases, read in frame from base 1. After removal of 5 bases from V and 2 bases from J, the junction retains 10 bases not matched to a gene. This clone was detected a few times. Its binding antigen is unknown. The sample holds no much larger clone one base away, and base qualities are not on file.

The V gene is TRBV7-6 and the J gene is TRBJ2-5; TRBD2 lines up with 8 middle nucleotides. This material consisted of PBMCs, taken after 24 months of ibrutinib treatment. This TCR was sampled from a human donor with chronic lymphocytic leukemia. The CDR3 sequence is CASSAGLGVGQETQYF. The sequenced DNA: TGTGCCAGCAGCGCGGGACTAGGCGTGGGGCAAGAGACCCAGTACTTC.